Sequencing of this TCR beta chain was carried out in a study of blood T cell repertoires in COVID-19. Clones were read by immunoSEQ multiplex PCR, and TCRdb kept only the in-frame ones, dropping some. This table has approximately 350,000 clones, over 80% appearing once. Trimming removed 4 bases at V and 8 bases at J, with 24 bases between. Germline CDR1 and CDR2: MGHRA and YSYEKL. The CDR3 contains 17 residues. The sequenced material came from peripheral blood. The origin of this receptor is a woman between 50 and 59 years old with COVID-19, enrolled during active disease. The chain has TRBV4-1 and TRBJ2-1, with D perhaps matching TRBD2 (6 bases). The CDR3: CASSPPPHGTHEDEQFF. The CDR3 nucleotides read TGCGCCAGCAGCCCTCCCCCTCACGGGACTCATGAGGATGAGCAGTTCTTC.